This T cell receptor beta chain originates from a study of T cell repertoires in cytomegalovirus infection. Study-wide results and limits: Within the response measured ex vivo, HLA-C-restricted CMV-specific TCR beta clonotypes were dominant.

The germline CDR1 and CDR2 sequences are LGHNA and YSLEER. Between the trimmed V and J ends, which lost 0 bases and 2 bases, there was a span of 20 bases. The CDR3 totals 18 residues. TCRdb passed the reads through MiXCR, listing each CDR3 protein once. Altogether under 300,000 distinct CDR3 sequences are present, around 15% being singletons, with the ten largest covering roughly 45%. This clonotype was seen ten or more times. Its antigen is unidentified. This sequence joins TRBV4-3 and TRBJ2-7, with D possibly called TRBD1 or TRBD2 (5 bases each). The origin of this receptor is a human donor in good health (CMV status not recorded). Some clones in this sample may be carry-over from other donors' samples. The specimen was CD8+ T cells from PBMCs. As DNA, the CDR3 is TGCGCCAGCAGCCAAGATGTTGGGGACGACAGAGGAACCTACGAGCAGTACTTC. The encoded protein is CASSQDVGDDRGTYEQYF.